This T cell receptor (beta chain) emerged from a study of Tregs in tolerant kidney transplant recipients. Study findings and constraints: Findings come from small patient numbers and require larger validation.

Notes on this clone: Its antigen is still unknown. The DNA ends 3 residues before the CDR3 does, and the rest of the CDR3 is filled in from the germline J gene.

The CDR3 length is 13 residues. V gave up 4 bases and J gave up 5 bases, with 12 bases separating them. The germline CDR1 and CDR2 sequences are SGHNT and YYREEE (reference sequence). Clones were sequenced by immunoSEQ multiplex PCR, and TCRdb holds only the in-frame ones, with some missing. The sample's table shows about 30,000 clones. The genes are TRBV5-4 and TRBJ2-5; D not resolved. This clonotype was sampled from a human donor who received a combined kidney and bone marrow transplant. The starting material was CD8+ T cells from blood, obtained before the transplant. The CDR3 protein is CASSAKVAETQYF. The covered CDR3 bases are TGTGCCAGCAGCGCGAAGGTAGCCGAGACC.